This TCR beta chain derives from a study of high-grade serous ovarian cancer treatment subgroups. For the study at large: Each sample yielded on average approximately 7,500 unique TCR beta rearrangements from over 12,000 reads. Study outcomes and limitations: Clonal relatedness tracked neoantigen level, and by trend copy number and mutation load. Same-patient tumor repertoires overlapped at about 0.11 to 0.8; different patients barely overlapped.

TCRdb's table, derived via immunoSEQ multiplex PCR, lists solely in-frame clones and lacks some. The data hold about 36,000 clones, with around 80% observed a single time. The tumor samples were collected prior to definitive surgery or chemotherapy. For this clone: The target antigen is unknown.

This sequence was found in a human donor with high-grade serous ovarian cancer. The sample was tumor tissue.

CDR3 sequence (DNA): TGTGCCAGCAGCAACTCTCTGTATGGGGCCAACGTCCTGACTTTC. It translates to CASSNSLYGANVLTF. The gene calls are TRBV7-9 and TRBJ2-6; D is ambiguous. Per germline, CDR1 SEHNR and CDR2 FQNEAQ (reference sequence). V lost 5 bases and J lost 3, with 11 bases in between. The CDR3 contains 15 residues.